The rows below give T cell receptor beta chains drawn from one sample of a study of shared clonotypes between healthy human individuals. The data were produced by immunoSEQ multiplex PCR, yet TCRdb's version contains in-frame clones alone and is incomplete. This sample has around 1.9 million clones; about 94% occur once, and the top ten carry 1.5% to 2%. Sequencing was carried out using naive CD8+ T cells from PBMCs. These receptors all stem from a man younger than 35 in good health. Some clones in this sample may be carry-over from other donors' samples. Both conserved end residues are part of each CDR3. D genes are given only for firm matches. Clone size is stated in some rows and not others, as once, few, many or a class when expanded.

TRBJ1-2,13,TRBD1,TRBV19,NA,CASSYTGGYGYTF,TGTGCCAGTAGCTACACAGGGGGCTATGGCTACACCTTC
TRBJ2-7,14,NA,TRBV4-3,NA,CASSQSTGSYEQYF,TGCGCCAGCAGCCAATCGACGGGGAGCTACGAGCAGTACTTC
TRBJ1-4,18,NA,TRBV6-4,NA,CASSDSKVRGATNEKLFF,TGTGCCAGCAGTGACTCGAAAGTCAGGGGTGCAACTAATGAAAAACTGTTTTTT
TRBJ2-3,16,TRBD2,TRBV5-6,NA,CASSLELAGVTDTQYF,TGTGCCAGCAGCTTGGAACTAGCGGGAGTAACAGATACGCAGTATTTT
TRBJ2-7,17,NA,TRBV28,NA,CASKRRPRVQLEFEQYF,TGTGCCAGCAAACGGCGCCCCCGGGTCCAGCTAGAATTCGAGCAGTACTTC
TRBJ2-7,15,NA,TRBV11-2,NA,CASSPPGRGWYEQYF,TGTGCCAGCAGCCCCCCCGGAAGGGGGTGGTACGAGCAGTACTTC
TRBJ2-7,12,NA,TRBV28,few,CASSFGPYEQYF,TGTGCCAGCAGTTTTGGGCCCTACGAGCAGTACTTC
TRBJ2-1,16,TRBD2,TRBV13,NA,CASSVLLAGDNNEQFF,TGTGCCAGCAGCGTACTACTAGCGGGAGATAACAATGAGCAGTTCTTC
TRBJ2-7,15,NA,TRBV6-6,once,CASSWPGALRGEQYF,TGTGCCAGCAGTTGGCCGGGGGCCCTCCGGGGGGAGCAGTACTTC
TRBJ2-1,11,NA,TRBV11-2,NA,CASSLSPEQFF,TGTGCCAGCAGCTTATCCCCTGAGCAGTTCTTC
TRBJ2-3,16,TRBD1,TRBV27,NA,CASRGTGGDFTDTQYF,TGTGCCAGCAGAGGGACAGGGGGCGACTTTACAGATACGCAGTATTTT
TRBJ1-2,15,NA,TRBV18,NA,CASSPPHRVIYGYTF,TGTGCCAGCTCACCACCCCACCGGGTCATCTATGGCTACACCTTC
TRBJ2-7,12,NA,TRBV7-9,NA,CASSSYSYEQYF,TGTGCCAGCAGCTCCTACTCCTACGAGCAGTACTTC
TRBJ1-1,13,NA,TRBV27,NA,CASSFMYGTEAFF,TGTGCCAGCAGTTTTATGTACGGAACTGAAGCTTTCTTT
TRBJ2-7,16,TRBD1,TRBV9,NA,CASSVAFHGQGNEQYF,TGTGCCAGCAGCGTAGCTTTTCACGGACAGGGTAACGAGCAGTACTTC
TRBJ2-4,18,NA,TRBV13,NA,CASSSESPGHIAKNIQYF,TGTGCCAGCAGCTCAGAAAGCCCGGGACACATAGCCAAAAACATTCAGTACTTC
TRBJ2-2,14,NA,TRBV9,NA,CASSVGIPTGELFF,TGTGCCAGCAGCGTAGGGATTCCGACCGGGGAGCTGTTTTTT
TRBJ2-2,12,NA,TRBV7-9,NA,CASSQPVGELFF,TGTGCCAGCAGCCAGCCGGTCGGGGAGCTGTTTTTT
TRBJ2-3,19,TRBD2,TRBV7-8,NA,CASSQRQREGHRVTDTQYF,TGTGCCAGCAGCCAACGTCAGCGGGAGGGCCATAGAGTAACAGATACGCAGTATTTT
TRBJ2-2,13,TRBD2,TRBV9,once,CASSPGGAGELFF,TGTGCCAGCAGCCCCGGGGGGGCCGGGGAGCTGTTTTTT
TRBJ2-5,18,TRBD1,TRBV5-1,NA,CASSPHPGQRIPQETQYF,TGCGCCAGCAGTCCACATCCGGGACAGCGGATTCCTCAAGAGACCCAGTACTTC
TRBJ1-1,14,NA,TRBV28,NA,CASSFRTMNTEAFF,TGTGCCAGCAGTTTCCGAACGATGAACACTGAAGCTTTCTTT
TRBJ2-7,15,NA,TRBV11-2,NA,CASSFPGSGTYEQYF,TGTGCCAGCAGCTTCCCCGGTTCAGGAACCTACGAGCAGTACTTC
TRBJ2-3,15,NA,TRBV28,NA,CASRERDGYTDTQYF,TGTGCCAGCAGGGAAAGGGACGGCTACACAGATACGCAGTATTTT